The 10 T cell receptor beta chains listed next were all sequenced from one sample in a study of blood T cell repertoires in COVID-19. The repertoire was sequenced with immunoSEQ multiplex PCR; TCRdb's copy has only in-frame clones and lacks some. The sample includes some 210,000 clones, 70% to 90% seen only once; the top ten take around 5.9%. Sample: peripheral blood. The receptors shown here come from a woman aged 35 to 49 who had recovered from COVID-19.

V gene TRBV5-1 combines with J gene TRBJ1-1; D gene unclear. This CDR3 has 13 residues. Germline loops: CDR1 SGHRS, CDR2 YFSETQ. V was cut by 4 bases and J by 4 bases, with 11 bases left in between. CDR3 sequence: CASSHSSSTEAFF. The DNA of the CDR3 is TGCGCCAGCAGCCACAGTTCAAGCACTGAAGCTTTCTTT.

The rearrangement uses TRBV20-1 and TRBJ2-3; 7 bases match TRBD2. V shed 3 bases and J 1 base; nucleotides not matched to a gene: 4. Germline CDR1 reads DFQATT; CDR2 reads SNEGSKA (reference sequence). This CDR3 region has 14 residues. The CDR3, as DNA: TGCAGTGCTAGTTGGAGCGGGGGCACAGATACGCAGTATTTT. Translating gives CSASWSGGTDTQYF.

The chain carries TRBV6-5 and TRBJ2-7, with 9 positions matching TRBD1. V gave up 6 bases and J gave up 3 bases; unmatched junction bases: 6. The CDR3 is made up of 14 amino acids. CDR1 is MNHEY and CDR2 is SVGAGI in the germline V gene. The CDR3 DNA follows: TGTGCCAGCAGCTTGGGACAGGGACTCTACGAGCAGTACTTC. This translates into CASSLGQGLYEQYF.

To note about this clone: The sample has other DNA sequences that encode this CDR3 too. The chain joins TRBV19 to TRBJ2-7; 8 nucleotides agree with TRBD1. CDR3 length equals 14 residues. V lost 1 base to trimming and J lost 6 bases; unmatched junction nucleotides: 5. The germline gives CDR1 LNHDA, CDR2 SQIVND (reference sequence). CDR3 protein: CASSIGTGLSEQYF. The CDR3 DNA is TGTGCCAGTAGTATAGGGACAGGGCTGAGCGAGCAGTACTTC.

The J gene is TRBJ1-6, the V gene TRBV19; no definite D call. CDR3 size: 16 residues. Trimming left V 7 bases short and J 0 bases short, with 13 bases between. Germline V gene data show CDR1 as LNHDA and CDR2 as SQIVND (reference sequence). CDR3 in amino acids: CASTLTSGSYNSPLHF. The CDR3 DNA follows: TGTGCCAGTACTTTGACATCCGGCTCCTATAATTCACCCCTCCACTTT.

The V call is TRBV6-7, the J call TRBJ2-3; D remains ambiguous. TRBV6-7 is marked as an open reading frame, function uncertain. The V end lost 6 bases, the J end lost 2 bases, and 18 bases lay between the germline ends. This CDR3 has 16 amino acids. The chain's CDR3 is CASRPRGGSYTDTQYF. CDR3 coding DNA: TGTGCCAGCAGACCACGCGGTGGCAGCTACACAGATACGCAGTATTTT.

DNA for the CDR3: TGTGCCACCAGCAGAGATAGCGTAGGGAACACCGGGGAGCTGTTTTTT. Residues: CATSRDSVGNTGELFF. The V call is TRBV15, the J call TRBJ2-2; D might be TRBD2 (5 bases). The germline V and J ends were trimmed by 0 bases and 1 base, with 9 bases remaining between them. Germline values: CDR1 LNHNV, CDR2 YYDKDF (reference sequence). The CDR3 has 16 residues.

J is TRBJ1-2 and V is TRBV6-5, with 8 bases aligning to TRBD1. Germline-derived CDR1 and CDR2 are MNHEY and SVGAGI. V lost 10 bases to trimming and J lost 0 bases; unmatched junction nucleotides: 10. The CDR3 covers 15 residues. The CDR3 nucleotides are TGTGCCACACGTCAAGGGACAGGTGCTAACTATGGCTACACCTTC. Residues: CATRQGTGANYGYTF.

The chain combines TRBV6-5 with TRBJ2-3; perhaps TRBD2 as D (7 bases). The CDR3 runs to 16 residues. V lost 1 base and J 0 bases, leaving 11 bases between the germline ends. CDR1 is MNHEY, CDR2 SVGAGI, per germline. The CDR3 coding sequence is TGTGCCAGCAGTTACTGGGGCGGGGGCAGCACAGATACGCAGTATTTT. Amino acids: CASSYWGGGSTDTQYF.

This chain uses TRBV4-1 with TRBJ2-7, with 11 bases matching TRBD1. This CDR3 comprises 13 residues. Per the germline V gene, CDR1 is MGHRA and CDR2 is YSYEKL. Trimming removed 3 bases from V and 7 bases from J; junction bases left unmatched: 2. The CDR3 is CASSHGTGGEQYF. As DNA, the CDR3 is TGCGCCAGCAGCCACGGGACAGGGGGTGAGCAGTACTTC.